The 11 T cell receptor beta chains given below trace back to one sample, sequenced in a study of OX40 agonist ivuxolimab in advanced cancers. Clones were sequenced by immunoSEQ multiplex PCR, and TCRdb holds only the in-frame ones, with some missing. This table holds tens of thousands of clones, about 81% found once. Material: CD4+ or CD8+ T cells sorted from blood, obtained in a trial of the OX40 agonist ivuxolimab. The receptors come from an adult with an advanced solid tumor such as melanoma, head and neck, liver or kidney cancer.

This clone showed up just once. The rearrangement links TRBV29-1 to TRBJ2-3; no firm D call. CDR3 size: 13 residues. The germline V and J ends were trimmed by 6 bases and 1 base, with 11 bases remaining between them. Germline V gives CDR1 SQVTM, CDR2 ANQGSEA. The CDR3 is CSVKVAGTDTQYF. Written as DNA, the CDR3 is TGCAGCGTGAAAGTCGCGGGCACAGATACGCAGTATTTT.

The V and J genes are TRBV7-3 and TRBJ2-6; D possibly corresponds to TRBD1 (6 bases). The length of the CDR3 is 15 residues. The V and J ends lost 5 bases and 0 bases respectively, with 8 bases between them. Germline lookup yields CDR1 SGHTA and CDR2 FQGTGA. In DNA form, the CDR3 reads TGTGCCAGCAGCGTGGACAGCTCTGGGGCCAACGTCCTGACTTTC. Protein: CASSVDSSGANVLTF.

For the CDR3, the DNA is TGCGCCAGCAGCTGGACCGGGACAGGGGACACCGGGGAGCTGTTTTTT. It is translated as CASSWTGTGDTGELFF. The gene calls are TRBV5-1 and TRBJ2-2; 10 bases agree with TRBD1. The CDR3 contains 16 residues. V shed 3 bases and J 3 bases; nucleotides not matched to a gene: 5. CDR1 and CDR2 from the germline V gene are SGHRS and YFSETQ. Complete variable domain (other parts from reference TRBV5-1 and TRBJ2-2): KAGVTQTPRYLIKTRGQQVTLSCSPISGHRSVSWYQQTPGQGLQFLFEYFSETQRNKGNFPGRFSGRQFSNSRSEMNVSTLELGDSALYLCASSWTGTGDTGELFFGEGSRLTVL.

The chain joins TRBV6-1 to TRBJ1-2, with TRBD1 matching over 10 bases. CDR3 length equals 15 residues. Unmatched junction bases numbered 7, after V lost 5 bases and J lost 4 bases. Germline CDR1 MNHNS, CDR2 SASEGT. The CDR3 DNA follows: TGTGCCAGCAGTCTCGGGACAGGGGCTTCCTATGGCTACACCTTC. Its protein product is CASSLGTGASYGYTF.

The chain links TRBV5-5 to TRBJ2-3, with 8 bases identical to TRBD2. Germline V CDR1 and CDR2: SGHKS, YYEKEE (reference sequence). Trimming at V came to 5 bases and at J to 0 bases, leaving 2 bases not matched to a gene. There are 14 residues in the CDR3. DNA of the CDR3: TGTGCCAGCAGTCCGGGGGGGAGCACAGATACGCAGTATTTT. Translated: CASSPGGSTDTQYF.

The chain uses TRBV2 and TRBJ2-1; a possible D gene is TRBD2 (5 bases). Germline V lookup: CDR1 SNHLY, CDR2 FYNNEI. Trimming stripped 0 bases from V and 3 bases from J, with 9 bases between. The CDR3 runs 15 residues. DNA for the CDR3: TGTGCCAGCAGTGAAGCGCCCACTAGCTACAATGAGCAGTTCTTC. Translated, it gives CASSEAPTSYNEQFF.

This CDR3 reads CSVRARVSYEQYF. The CDR3 nucleotides are TGCAGCGTTCGCGCCCGTGTCTCCTACGAGCAGTACTTC. The rearrangement links TRBV29-1 to TRBJ2-7; D remains unclear. Germline V gene lookup returns CDR1 SQVTM and CDR2 ANQGSEA. The CDR3 is 13 residues long. Trimming took off 5 bases at V and 0 bases at J, with 11 bases between the two ends.

V is TRBV6-5 and J is TRBJ1-6; the D gene is possibly TRBD1 (5 bases). V was cut by 10 bases and J by 4 bases, with 11 bases left in between. Germline V CDR1 and CDR2: MNHEY, SVGAGI. The CDR3 spans 13 residues. The DNA for the CDR3 is TGTGCCACCATGGGGGGTTATAATTCACCCCTCCACTTT. It specifies CATMGGYNSPLHF.

This chain connects TRBV9 to TRBJ1-1; D is perhaps TRBD1 (6 bases). Germline CDR1 is SGDLS and CDR2 is YYNGEE. V lost 4 bases and J 2 bases, leaving 15 bases between the germline ends. The CDR3 covers 15 residues. CDR3 protein: CASSLSGTQNTEAFF. The CDR3 DNA is TGTGCCAGCAGCTTGTCCGGGACACAAAACACTGAAGCTTTCTTT.

The chain carries TRBV5-1 and TRBJ1-6; unclear D gene. In germline, CDR1 is SGHRS, CDR2 YFSETQ. This CDR3 comprises 17 residues. Between the trimmed V and J ends, which lost 0 bases and 0 bases, there was a span of 10 bases. This CDR3 is CASSLGQISSYNSPLHF. In nucleotides, the CDR3 is TGCGCCAGCAGCTTGGGTCAGATTAGCTCCTATAATTCACCCCTCCACTTT.

This rearrangement joins TRBV5-6 to TRBJ1-6; TRBD1 aligns across 9 bases. V shed 4 bases and J 11 bases; nucleotides not matched to a gene: 7. The CDR3 consists of 14 residues. Germline loops: CDR1 SGHDT, CDR2 YYEEEE. The CDR3 region has the DNA TGTGCCAGCAGCGTCGCGGGACAGGGTACACCCCTCCACTTT. Translating it yields CASSVAGQGTPLHF.